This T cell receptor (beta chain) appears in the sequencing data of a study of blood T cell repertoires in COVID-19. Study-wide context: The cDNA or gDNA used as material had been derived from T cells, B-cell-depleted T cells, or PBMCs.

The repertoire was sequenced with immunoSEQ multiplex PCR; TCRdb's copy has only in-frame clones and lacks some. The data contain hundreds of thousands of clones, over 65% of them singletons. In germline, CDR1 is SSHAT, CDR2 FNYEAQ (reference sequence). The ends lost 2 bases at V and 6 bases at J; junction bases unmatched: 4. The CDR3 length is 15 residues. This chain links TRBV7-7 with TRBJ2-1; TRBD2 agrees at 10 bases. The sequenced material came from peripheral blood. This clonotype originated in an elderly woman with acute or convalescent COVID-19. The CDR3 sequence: CASSLLPSGGNEQFF. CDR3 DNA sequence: TGTGCCAGCAGCTTACTTCCTAGCGGGGGCAATGAGCAGTTCTTC.